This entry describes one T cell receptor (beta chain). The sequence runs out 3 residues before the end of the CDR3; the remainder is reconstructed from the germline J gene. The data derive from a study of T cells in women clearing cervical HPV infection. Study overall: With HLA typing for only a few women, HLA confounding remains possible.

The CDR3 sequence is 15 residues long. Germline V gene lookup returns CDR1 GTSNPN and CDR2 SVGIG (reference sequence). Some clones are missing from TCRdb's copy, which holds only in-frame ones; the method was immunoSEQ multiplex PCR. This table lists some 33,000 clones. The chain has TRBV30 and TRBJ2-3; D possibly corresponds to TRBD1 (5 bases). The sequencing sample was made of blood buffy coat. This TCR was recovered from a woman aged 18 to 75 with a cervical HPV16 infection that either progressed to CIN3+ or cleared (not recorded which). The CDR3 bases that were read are TGTGCCTGGAAGGCTAGGACACTCCTCCAAGAGACG. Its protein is CAWKARTLLQET. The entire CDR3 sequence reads CAWKARTLLQETQYF.